Sequencing of this T cell receptor beta chain was carried out in a study of prognosis after radiotherapy for stage I lung cancer. Overall study: Enrolled patients were those with stage I non-small cell lung cancer, a group that was recruited between April 2018 and early 2019. Medically, all non-small cell lung cancer patients were deemed inoperable. Study-wide results and caveats: Patients developing distant metastases showed lower Shannon entropy after stereotactic body radiation therapy.

This clonotype occurred many times. Its antigen is as yet unknown. No patient had prior chemotherapy, radiotherapy or other malignancies, and all were node-negative on CT and PET/CT. V gave up 8 bases and J gave up 5 bases; unmatched junction bases: 6. The CDR3 loop spans 14 amino acids. Per germline, CDR1 MNHEY and CDR2 SMNVEV (reference sequence). CDR3 of TCR beta was amplified from genomic DNA via a two-round multiplex PCR. Specific primers for each TRBV and TRBJ gene were what first-round PCR used. TCRdb reanalysed the multiplex PCR reads using MiXCR and keeps one entry per CDR3 protein. The sample shows more than 30,000 distinct CDR3 sequences, about 39% of them seen only once.

The genes are TRBV27 and TRBJ2-1; 10 bases line up with TRBD2. This TCR came from a donor over 45 with non-small cell lung cancer. The specimen was PBMCs, collected before or after stereotactic body radiation therapy (not recorded which). The CDR3 sequence: CASQPLAGDNEQFF. The CDR3 nucleotides are TGTGCCAGCCAGCCCCTAGCGGGAGACAATGAGCAGTTCTTC.